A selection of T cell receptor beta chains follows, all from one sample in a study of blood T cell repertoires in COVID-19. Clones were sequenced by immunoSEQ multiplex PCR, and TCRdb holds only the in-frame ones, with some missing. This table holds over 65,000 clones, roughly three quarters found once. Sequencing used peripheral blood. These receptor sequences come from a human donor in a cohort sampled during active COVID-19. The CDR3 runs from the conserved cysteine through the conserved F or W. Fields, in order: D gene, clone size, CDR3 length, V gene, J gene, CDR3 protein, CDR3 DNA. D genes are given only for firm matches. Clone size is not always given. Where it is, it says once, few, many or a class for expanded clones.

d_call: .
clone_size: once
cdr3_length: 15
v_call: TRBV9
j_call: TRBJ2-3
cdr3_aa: CASSPRDSRTDTQYF
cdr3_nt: TGTGCCAGCAGCCCCCGGGACTCCCGCACAGATACGCAGTATTTT

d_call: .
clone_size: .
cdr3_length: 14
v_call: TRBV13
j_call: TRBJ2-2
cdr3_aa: CASSLTGKTGELFF
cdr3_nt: TGTGCCAGCAGCTTAACAGGGAAGACCGGGGAGCTGTTTTTT

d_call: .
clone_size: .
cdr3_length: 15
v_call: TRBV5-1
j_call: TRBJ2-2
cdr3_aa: CASSSYQGNTGELFF
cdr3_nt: TGCGCCAGCAGCAGTTACCAGGGGAACACCGGGGAGCTGTTTTTT

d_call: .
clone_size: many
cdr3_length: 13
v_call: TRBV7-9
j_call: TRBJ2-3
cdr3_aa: CASSSKYSDTQYF
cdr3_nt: TGTGCCAGCAGCTCGAAGTACTCGGATACGCAGTATTTT

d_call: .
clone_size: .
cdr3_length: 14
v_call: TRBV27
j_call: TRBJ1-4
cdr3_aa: CASSPRVRREKLFF
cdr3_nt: TGTGCCAGCAGCCCCCGGGTGCGGCGGGAAAAACTGTTTTTT

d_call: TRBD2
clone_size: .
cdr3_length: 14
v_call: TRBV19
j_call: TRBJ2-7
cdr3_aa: CASSPAGGTYEQYF
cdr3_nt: TGTGCCAGTAGTCCAGCGGGAGGCACCTACGAGCAGTACTTC

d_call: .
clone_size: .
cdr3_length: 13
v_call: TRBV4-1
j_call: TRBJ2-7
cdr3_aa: CASSSFSGNEQYF
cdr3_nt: TGCGCCAGCAGCTCATTCAGTGGTAACGAGCAGTACTTC

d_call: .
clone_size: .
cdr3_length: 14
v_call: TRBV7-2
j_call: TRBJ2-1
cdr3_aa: CASRGPGAYNEQFF
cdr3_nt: TGTGCCAGCAGAGGTCCAGGGGCCTACAATGAGCAGTTCTTC

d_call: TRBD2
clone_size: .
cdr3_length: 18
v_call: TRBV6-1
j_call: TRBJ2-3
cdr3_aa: CASSELGSAGVSTDTQYF
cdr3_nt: TGTGCCAGCAGTGAACTAGGTAGTGCGGGAGTATCGACAGATACGCAGTATTTT

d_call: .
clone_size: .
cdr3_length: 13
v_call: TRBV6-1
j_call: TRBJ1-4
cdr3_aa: CASSEGRGEKLFF
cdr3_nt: TGTGCCAGCAGTGAGGGGAGAGGGGAAAAACTGTTTTTT

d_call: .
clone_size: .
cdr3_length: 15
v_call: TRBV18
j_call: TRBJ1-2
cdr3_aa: CASSQTAGVTPRYTF
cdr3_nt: TGTGCCAGCTCACAAACCGCCGGAGTCACGCCGCGCTACACCTTC

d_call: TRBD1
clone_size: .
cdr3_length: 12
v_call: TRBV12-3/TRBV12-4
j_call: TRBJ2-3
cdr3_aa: CASSPDRGTQYF
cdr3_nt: TGTGCCAGCAGTCCGGACAGGGGAACGCAGTATTTT

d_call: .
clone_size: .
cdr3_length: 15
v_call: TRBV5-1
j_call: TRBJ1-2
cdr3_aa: CASSLRDNFNYGYTF
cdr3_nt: TGCGCCAGCAGCTTAAGGGACAACTTTAACTATGGCTACACCTTC

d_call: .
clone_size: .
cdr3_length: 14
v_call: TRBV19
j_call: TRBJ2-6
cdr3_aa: CASSTSGTSNVLTF
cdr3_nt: TGTGCCAGTAGTACCTCCGGGACTTCCAACGTCCTGACTTTC

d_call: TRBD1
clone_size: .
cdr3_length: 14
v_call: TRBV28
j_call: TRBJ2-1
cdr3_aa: CASSSGTVHNEQFF
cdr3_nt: TGTGCCAGCAGTTCTGGGACAGTCCACAATGAGCAGTTCTTC

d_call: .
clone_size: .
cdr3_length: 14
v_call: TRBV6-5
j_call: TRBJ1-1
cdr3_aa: CASSYSATGVEAFF
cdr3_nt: TGTGCCAGCAGTTACTCGGCAACAGGAGTAGAAGCTTTCTTT

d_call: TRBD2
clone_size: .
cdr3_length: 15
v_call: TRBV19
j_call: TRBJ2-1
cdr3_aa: CASSITAGAGNEQFF
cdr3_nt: TGTGCCAGTAGTATTACAGCGGGAGCGGGGAATGAGCAGTTCTTC

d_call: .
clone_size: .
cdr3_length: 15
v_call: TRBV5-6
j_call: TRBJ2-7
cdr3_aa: CASSLALGSSYEQYF
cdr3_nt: TGTGCCAGCAGCTTGGCCTTGGGGAGCTCCTACGAGCAGTACTTC

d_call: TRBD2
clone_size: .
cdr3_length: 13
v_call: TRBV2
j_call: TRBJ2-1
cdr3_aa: CASKTSSPNEQFF
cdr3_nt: TGTGCCAGCAAGACTAGCAGTCCCAATGAGCAGTTCTTC

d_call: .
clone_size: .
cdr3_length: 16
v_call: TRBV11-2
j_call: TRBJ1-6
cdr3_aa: CASSLDSSGLMAPLHF
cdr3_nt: TGTGCCAGCAGCTTAGATTCGTCAGGGCTAATGGCACCCCTCCACTTT

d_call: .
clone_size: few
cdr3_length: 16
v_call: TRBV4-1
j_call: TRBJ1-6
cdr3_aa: CASSQPYREINSPLHF
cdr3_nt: TGCGCCAGCAGCCAACCATACAGGGAGATAAATTCACCCCTCCACTTT

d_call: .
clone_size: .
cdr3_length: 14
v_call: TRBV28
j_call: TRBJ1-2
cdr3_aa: CATRPLTVTYGYTF
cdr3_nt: TGTGCCACCCGACCTCTGACAGTTACTTATGGCTACACCTTC

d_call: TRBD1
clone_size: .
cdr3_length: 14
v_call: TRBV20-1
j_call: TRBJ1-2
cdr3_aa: CSASTAGGGYGYTF
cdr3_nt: TGCAGTGCTAGTACCGCAGGGGGCGGGTATGGCTACACCTTC

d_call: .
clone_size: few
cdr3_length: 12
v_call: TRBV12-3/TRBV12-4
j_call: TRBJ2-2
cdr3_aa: CASSLGSGELFF
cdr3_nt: TGTGCCAGCAGTTTAGGTAGCGGGGAGCTGTTTTTT

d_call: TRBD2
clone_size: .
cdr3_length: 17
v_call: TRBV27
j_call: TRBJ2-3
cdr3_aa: CASSFVRAGVSTDTQYF
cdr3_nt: TGTGCCAGCAGTTTTGTCCGAGCGGGAGTATCCACAGATACGCAGTATTTT

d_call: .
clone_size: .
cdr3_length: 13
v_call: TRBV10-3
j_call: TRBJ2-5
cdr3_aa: CAIGGTDLGTQYF
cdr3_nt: TGTGCCATCGGGGGGACAGACCTCGGGACCCAGTACTTC

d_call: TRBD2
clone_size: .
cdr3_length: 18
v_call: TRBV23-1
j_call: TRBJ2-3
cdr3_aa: CASSPGLAGGSSTDTQYF
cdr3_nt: TGCGCCAGCAGTCCTGGACTAGCGGGAGGCTCTAGCACAGATACGCAGTATTTT

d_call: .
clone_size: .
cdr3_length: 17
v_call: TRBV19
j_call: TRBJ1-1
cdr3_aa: CASSNPGRRFMNTEAFF
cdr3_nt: TGTGCCAGTAGTAATCCAGGCAGACGATTCATGAACACTGAAGCTTTCTTT

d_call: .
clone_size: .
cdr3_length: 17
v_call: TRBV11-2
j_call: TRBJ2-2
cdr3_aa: CASSRGRTGQNTGELFF
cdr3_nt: TGTGCCAGCAGCCGCGGTCGTACGGGACAGAACACCGGGGAGCTGTTTTTT

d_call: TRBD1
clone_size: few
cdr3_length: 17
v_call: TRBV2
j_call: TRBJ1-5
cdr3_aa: CASSGSRDSLGNQPQHF
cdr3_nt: TGTGCCAGCAGTGGTTCCCGGGACAGTCTTGGCAATCAGCCCCAGCATTTT

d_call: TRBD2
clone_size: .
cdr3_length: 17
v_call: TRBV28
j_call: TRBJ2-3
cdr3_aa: CASIPPEAGEKTDTQYF
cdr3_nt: TGTGCCAGCATTCCCCCAGAAGCGGGAGAGAAGACAGATACGCAGTATTTT

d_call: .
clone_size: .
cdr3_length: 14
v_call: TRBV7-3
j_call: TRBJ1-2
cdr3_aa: CASSPDRANYGYTF
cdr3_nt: TGTGCCAGCAGCCCCGACAGAGCTAACTATGGCTACACCTTC

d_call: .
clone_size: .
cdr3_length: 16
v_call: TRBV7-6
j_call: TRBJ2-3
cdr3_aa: CASSLAWSGSTDTQYF
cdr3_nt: TGTGCCAGCAGCTTAGCGTGGTCAGGGAGCACAGATACGCAGTATTTT